The 4 T cell receptor beta chains reported below all come from one sample, sequenced in a study of shared clonotypes between healthy human individuals. Selected positively for CCR7 and CD45RO-negative, naive CD8 cells excluded terminally differentiated effector memory CD45RA+ cells. TCRdb keeps only in-frame clones here, not all; method: immunoSEQ multiplex PCR. This table has hundreds of thousands of clones, 95% to 97% appearing once. The sequenced sample consisted of naive CD8+ T cells sorted from blood. Source of these receptors: a woman in her 30s in good health.

The V gene is TRBV11-2, the J gene TRBJ2-5; either TRBD1 or TRBD2 may fit D (5 bases each). The V gene's germline CDR1 is SGHAT and CDR2 FQNNGV. The V end lost 4 bases, the J end lost 1 base, and 19 bases lay between the germline ends. This CDR3 contains 17 residues. The CDR3 region is CASSSSPDEGIQETQYF. In DNA, the CDR3 is TGTGCCAGCAGCTCCTCCCCTGATGAGGGGATCCAAGAGACCCAGTACTTC.

The CDR3 DNA reads as TGCGCCAGCAGTGTTGGACTAGCGGGAGACGAGCAGTACTTC. Protein: CASSVGLAGDEQYF. V and J are TRBV10-2 and TRBJ2-7; 13 nucleotides match TRBD2. This CDR3 has 14 residues. The germline V gene encodes CDR1 WSHSY and CDR2 SAAADI. J lost 5 bases, V lost 4 bases, and 2 bases had no gene match.

The rearrangement uses TRBV5-4 and TRBJ2-1, with 10 bases matching TRBD2. Per the germline V gene, CDR1 is SGHNT and CDR2 is YYREEE (reference sequence). V shed 4 bases, J shed 4 bases, and the junction held 5 bases outside the gene matches. CDR3 length equals 15 residues. CDR3 amino acids: CASSAGTSAYNEQFF. The CDR3 DNA reads TGTGCCAGCAGCGCCGGGACTAGCGCATACAATGAGCAGTTCTTC.

In this sample, this clone turned up once. The chain links TRBV5-1 to TRBJ2-1; D is undetermined. The V gene lost 0 bases and the J gene lost 5 bases, with 6 bases spanning the gap. The germline V gene has CDR1 SGHRS and CDR2 YFSETQ. The CDR3 length is 13 residues. This CDR3 is CASSLEGNNEQFF. Here the CDR3 DNA reads TGCGCCAGCAGCTTGGAGGGAAACAATGAGCAGTTCTTC.